The 24 T cell receptor beta chains reported below all come from one sample, sequenced in a study of neurological immune-mediated disorders (dated by TCRdb to the late 2010s). The library was made by 5' RACE. Reads for this sample came from an Illumina HiSeq 2500. TCRdb took the public reads, trimmed them with fastp at Q25, ran MiXCR for clone calling and kept in-frame beta chains. For every CDR3 protein sequence, its rows merge into one entry that carries the most common genes and DNA. Across this sample there are roughly 52,000 distinct CDR3 sequences, with 4% seen only once. The top ten clonotypes cover roughly 1.9% of the sample. Sequences were obtained from CD4+ T cells from blood. All receptors derive from a middle-aged woman with multiple sclerosis.

In its sample, this clonotype was seen many times. This chain uses TRBV5-6 with TRBJ1-2, with 9 bases that match TRBD1. Per the germline V gene, CDR1 is SGHDT and CDR2 is YYEEEE. V trimming: 6 bases; J trimming: 3 bases; junction bases outside the gene matches: 18. The CDR3 is 18 amino acids. The CDR3 protein is CASTEVRGTGKDDYGYTF. The DNA for the CDR3 is TGTGCCAGCACCGAAGTCCGCGGGACAGGGAAAGACGACTATGGCTACACCTTC.

This clonotype has ten or more counts. This sequence joins TRBV20-1 and TRBJ2-2; no reliable D call. CDR1 and CDR2 from the germline V gene are DFQATT and SNEGSKA (reference sequence). The V end lost 0 bases, the J end lost 1 base, and 12 bases lay between the germline ends. CDR3 length equals 16 residues. As DNA, the CDR3 is TGCAGTGCTAGAGATGTTCGGCGAGGGAACACCGGGGAGCTGTTTTTT. It yields the protein CSARDVRRGNTGELFF.

In its sample, this clonotype was seen many times. This chain connects TRBV5-1 to TRBJ2-6; no reliable D call. The CDR3 is made up of 15 amino acids. Germline assignment: CDR1 SGHRS and CDR2 YFSETQ. Trimming removed 0 bases at V and 1 base at J, with 5 bases between. CDR3 loop: CASSLVESGANVLTF. As DNA, the CDR3 is TGCGCCAGCAGCTTGGTGGAGTCTGGGGCCAACGTCCTGACTTTC.

This clonotype was counted at least ten times. The V and J genes are TRBV5-6 and TRBJ2-6, with a tentative D call TRBD1 (6 bases). CDR3 length: 19 amino acids. CDR1 SGHDT and CDR2 YYEEEE come from the germline V gene. Trimming removed 1 base from V and 2 bases from J, with 19 bases in between. In nucleotides, the CDR3 is TGTGCCAGCAGCTTGTCCGGGACACCGGGCTGGACTGGGGCCAACGTCCTGACTTTC. It is translated as CASSLSGTPGWTGANVLTF.

The V and J genes are TRBV9 and TRBJ1-3; D is possibly TRBD1 (5 bases). The CDR3 covers 18 residues. Germline values: CDR1 SGDLS, CDR2 YYNGEE. V lost 0 bases to trimming and J lost 0 bases, with 16 bases between them. The CDR3 DNA follows: TGTGCCAGCAGCGTAGAGTGGCAGGGCGGATCCTCTGGAAACACCATATATTTT. Its translation is CASSVEWQGGSSGNTIYF. The variable domain in full, completed from reference TRBV9 and TRBJ1-3, reads DSGVTQTPKHLITATGQRVTLRCSPRSGDLSVYWYQQSLDQGLQFLIQYYNGEERAKGNILERFSAQQFPDLHSELNLSSLELGDSALYFCASSVEWQGGSSGNTIYFGEGSWLTVV.

This clonotype was seen repeatedly, ten times or more. The gene calls are TRBV5-1 and TRBJ2-3; 9 bases map to TRBD1. CDR1 is SGHRS, CDR2 YFSETQ, per germline. V dropped 4 bases and J dropped 1; count of bases not matched to a gene: 4. The CDR3 totals 15 residues. CDR3 region: CASSPQGAGTDTQYF. The CDR3 region has the DNA TGCGCCAGCAGCCCACAGGGGGCGGGCACAGATACGCAGTATTTT.

This clonotype was seen ten or more times. The J gene is TRBJ2-7, the V gene TRBV5-1; 14 bases align to TRBD2. The V gene end was trimmed by 4 bases and the J gene end by 2 bases; junction bases not matched to a gene: 5. CDR3 size: 16 residues. Germline V gene sequence: CDR1 SGHRS, CDR2 YFSETQ. CDR3 bases: TGCGCCAGCAGCCCCGGACTAGCGGGGGGACCCTACGAGCAGTACTTC. Encoded protein: CASSPGLAGGPYEQYF.

This clonotype was counted ten times or more. The CDR3 protein is CASSSQQNYGYTF. The DNA of the CDR3 is TGTGCCAGCAGTTCTCAGCAGAACTATGGCTACACCTTC. The genes are TRBV6-6 and TRBJ1-2, with D hard to call. Germline-derived CDR1 and CDR2 are MNHNY and SVGAGI (reference sequence). The V end was cut by 4 bases, the J end by 2 bases, with 8 bases between. CDR3 length: 13 amino acids.

This clonotype was counted many times. This rearrangement joins TRBV19 to TRBJ1-1, with a weak D call TRBD1 (5 bases). Trimming took off 4 bases at V and 1 base at J, with 7 bases between the two ends. From germline, CDR1 is LNHDA and CDR2 SQIVND (reference sequence). The CDR3 loop spans 13 amino acids. In DNA, the CDR3 is TGTGCCAGTAGTACCGACAGGAACACTGAAGCTTTCTTT. It is translated as CASSTDRNTEAFF.

The table lists this clonotype with many counts. The rearrangement joins TRBV4-1 to TRBJ2-7; D remains unclear. Germline V gene data show CDR1 as MGHRA and CDR2 as YSYEKL. The CDR3 consists of 15 residues. Trimming took off 0 bases at V and 1 base at J, with 10 bases between the two ends. The CDR3 bases are TGCGCCAGCAGCCAAGATCCCGGGCGATCCTACGAGCAGTACTTC. Residues: CASSQDPGRSYEQYF.

This clonotype showed up many times. The chain carries TRBV4-2 and TRBJ1-6, with TRBD1 matching 7 bases. The germline gives CDR1 LGHNA, CDR2 YNFKEQ. The trim removed 4 bases at V and 9 bases at J, leaving 6 bases unmatched. This CDR3 comprises 14 residues. The CDR3 DNA is TGTGCCAGCAGCCTAGGACAGGATCTTTCACCCCTCCACTTT. Amino acid sequence: CASSLGQDLSPLHF.

This clonotype was seen ten or more times. The chain employs TRBV5-1 and TRBJ2-1, with D unresolved. The CDR3 consists of 12 residues. Germline V gives CDR1 SGHRS, CDR2 YFSETQ. V gave up 4 bases and J gave up 7 bases, with 9 bases separating them. The CDR3 sequence: CASSLLTNEQFF. The DNA for the CDR3 is TGCGCCAGCAGCCTCCTTACTAATGAGCAGTTCTTC. Variable domain in full (rest from reference TRBV5-1 and TRBJ2-1): KAGVTQTPRYLIKTRGQQVTLSCSPISGHRSVSWYQQTPGQGLQFLFEYFSETQRNKGNFPGRFSGRQFSNSRSEMNVSTLELGDSALYLCASSLLTNEQFFGPGTRLTVL.

This clonotype showed up many times. V and J are TRBV5-1 and TRBJ2-7; D unresolved. V was clipped by 5 bases and J by 2 bases, with 8 bases between them. Germline V gene lookup returns CDR1 SGHRS and CDR2 YFSETQ. The CDR3 is made up of 12 amino acids. CDR3 sequence: CASRSGTYEQYF. In DNA form, the CDR3 reads TGCGCCAGCAGATCAGGAACCTACGAGCAGTACTTC.

This clonotype was found many times. CDR3 DNA sequence: TGCGCCAGCTACCGGGATGGAACCTATGGCTACACCTTC. As protein: CASYRDGTYGYTF. This sequence joins TRBV5-1 and TRBJ1-2; D gene ambiguous. Deletions cut 7 bases from V and 4 bases from J, with 14 bases between. The CDR3 totals 13 residues. Germline V gene data show CDR1 as SGHRS and CDR2 as YFSETQ.

At least ten counts were recorded for this clonotype. This chain links TRBV20-1 with TRBJ2-1; no definite D call. The CDR3 covers 13 residues. The germline gives CDR1 DFQATT, CDR2 SNEGSKA (reference sequence). V was shortened by 3 bases and J by 0 bases, with 6 bases between the two germline ends. The CDR3 coding sequence is TGCAGTGCTAGTCAGGTCTCCTACAATGAGCAGTTCTTC. The encoded protein is CSASQVSYNEQFF.

V usage is TRBV6-5 and J usage is TRBJ1-2; the match to TRBD1 covers 7 bases. Per the germline V gene, CDR1 is MNHEY and CDR2 is SVGAGI. The CDR3 has 12 residues. The CDR3 sequence: CVSRDSSYGYTF. CDR3 in DNA: TGTGTCAGTAGGGACAGTTCATATGGCTACACCTTC.

This clonotype was picked up many times. The chain joins TRBV5-1 to TRBJ1-2, with D tentatively TRBD1 (6 bases). The CDR3 consists of 13 residues. Trimming left V 5 bases short and J 4 bases short, with 12 bases between. CDR1 and CDR2 from the germline V gene are SGHRS and YFSETQ. The CDR3 bases are TGCGCCAGCAGGCAGGGGCTCGGCTATGGCTACACCTTC. This codes for CASRQGLGYGYTF.

This clonotype was recorded at least ten times. V is TRBV14 and J is TRBJ2-3; no reliable D call. CDR3 length equals 13 residues. Germline V gene data show CDR1 as SGHDN and CDR2 as FVKESK. V lost 1 base and J 8 bases, leaving 10 bases between the germline ends. In DNA, the CDR3 is TGTGCCAGCAGCCAAGCACTCCTAGGTACGCAGTATTTT. Translating it yields CASSQALLGTQYF.

This clonotype was detected many times. The V call is TRBV12-3 or TRBV12-4, the J call TRBJ2-3, with 8 bases identical to TRBD2. J was trimmed by 2 bases and V by 5 bases; bases with no gene match: 6. The CDR3 has 15 residues. This CDR3 reads CASSPSGSITDTQYF. CDR3 bases: TGTGCCAGCAGTCCTAGCGGGTCTATCACAGATACGCAGTATTTT.

This clonotype has a count of ten or more. The chain couples TRBV29-1 to TRBJ1-1; TRBD1 might be the D (5 bases). V lost 4 bases and J lost 0, with 9 bases in between. CDR3 length: 13 residues. Germline CDR1 is SQVTM and CDR2 is ANQGSEA. The CDR3 region has the DNA TGCAGCGTTGTGACAGCCATGAACACTGAAGCTTTCTTT. Amino acids: CSVVTAMNTEAFF.

At least ten counts were recorded for this clonotype. The J gene is TRBJ2-7, the V gene TRBV5-1; D not certain. The CDR3 contains 14 residues. The V end was cut by 0 bases, the J end by 12 bases, with 19 bases between. Germline CDR1 is SGHRS and CDR2 is YFSETQ. The CDR3 DNA reads TGCGCCAGCAGCTTGGATGCAGGTCGACCGGATCCGTACTTC. Its translation is CASSLDAGRPDPYF. Full variable domain (outside the CDR3, taken from reference TRBV5-1 and TRBJ2-7): KAGVTQTPRYLIKTRGQQVTLSCSPISGHRSVSWYQQTPGQGLQFLFEYFSETQRNKGNFPGRFSGRQFSNSRSEMNVSTLELGDSALYLCASSLDAGRPDPYFGPGTRLTVT.

This clonotype has at least ten counts. The CDR3 nucleotides are TGTGCCAGCCGATCTTCGGGAAATTCACCCCTCCACTTT. It is translated as CASRSSGNSPLHF. The J gene is TRBJ1-6, the V gene TRBV6-5; no clear D. Deletions cut 8 bases from V and 7 bases from J, with 12 bases between. Germline CDR1 is MNHEY and CDR2 is SVGAGI. This CDR3 has 13 amino acids.

This clonotype appeared many times. The chain couples TRBV5-1 to TRBJ1-1; D is unclear. CDR1 is SGHRS and CDR2 is YFSETQ in the germline V gene. The CDR3 spans 15 residues. V was pared by 4 bases and J by 1 base, with 14 bases between. The CDR3 here is CASSLGDQTNTEAFF. CDR3 nucleotides: TGCGCCAGCAGCCTGGGAGACCAGACGAACACTGAAGCTTTCTTT.

This clonotype was counted ten times or more. This chain connects TRBV6-1 to TRBJ1-6; D is uncertain. The CDR3 is 16 amino acids. Trimming cost V 2 bases and J 10 bases, with 18 bases left between them. Germline CDR1 reads MNHNS; CDR2 reads SASEGT. The CDR3 DNA reads TGTGCCAGCAGTGAAAGCGTGGCAGCTGGAGAATCACCCCTCCACTTT. As protein: CASSESVAAGESPLHF.